One and the same sample provided the 30 T cell receptor beta chains below, sequenced in a study of sequential checkpoint blockade in melanoma (dated by TCRdb to about 2019). The method behind the library was the immunoSEQ multiplex PCR assay. TCRdb mirrors the immuneACCESS table, restricted to in-frame sequences. Some clones are absent from its copies; in checked studies, under half trace to an unresolved V gene, and the reason for the others is unknown. This sample has about 2,500 clones in its table, and 25% to 30% of those were observed once. The ten biggest clones cover about 10% of the sample. The treatment or condition tag for this specimen amounts to: randomized to nivolumab then ipilimumab (arm A) or the reverse (arm B). Here the sequenced sample was tumor tissue (inferred from file names), taken from a patient given nivolumab and ipilimumab in sequence. The source of these receptors is a human donor with melanoma.

Judged by abundance, this clone is medium-sized. The V call is TRBV11-3, the J call TRBJ2-1; tentative D call: TRBD2 (5 bases). The germline V and J ends were trimmed by 4 bases and 0 bases, with 13 bases remaining between them. Germline values: CDR1 SGHNT, CDR2 YENEEA. The CDR3 runs to 16 residues. The DNA of the CDR3 is TGTGCCAGCAGCTATACCCGGGAAGACTCCTACAATGAGCAGTTCTTC. Residues: CASSYTREDSYNEQFF.

This clone counts as medium-sized. At one end the junction does not follow the germline gene, possibly because of a read error. The chain couples TRBV9 to TRBJ1-1, with 9 bases matching TRBD1. The germline gives CDR1 SGDLS, CDR2 YYNGEE. The length of the CDR3 is 15 residues. CDR3 in amino acids: CASSVEQGAGTEAFF. The CDR3 nucleotides are TGTGCCAGCAGTGTAGAACAGGGGGCAGGTACTGAAGCTTTCTTT.

This rearrangement joins TRBV25-1 to TRBJ1-1, with 9 bases lining up with TRBD1. V was pared by 4 bases and J by 0 bases, with 6 bases of the junction left unmatched. Germline V gene sequence: CDR1 MGHDK, CDR2 SYGVNS. The CDR3 is 16 residues long. The CDR3 bases are TGTGCCAGCAGTGCCGACAGGGGGATATTGAACACTGAAGCTTTCTTT. This codes for CASSADRGILNTEAFF.

CDR3 nucleotides: TGTGCCAGCAGCCAAGACTTAACCACTGAAGCTTTCTTT. It encodes CASSQDLTTEAFF. The J gene is TRBJ1-1, the V gene TRBV14; D is undetermined. The germline V gene encodes CDR1 SGHDN and CDR2 FVKESK. This CDR3 is built from 13 residues. Between the trimmed V and J ends, which lost 0 bases and 4 bases, there was a span of 6 bases. Together with reference TRBV14 and TRBJ1-1, the CDR3 gives the full variable domain: EAGVTQFPSHSVIEKGQTVTLRCDPISGHDNLYWYRRVMGKEIKFLLHFVKESKQDESGMPNNRFLAERTGGTYSTLKVQPAELEDSGVYFCASSQDLTTEAFFGQGTRLTVV.

V usage is TRBV6-8 and J usage is TRBJ1-2, with D perhaps matching TRBD1 (6 bases). Germline V lookup: CDR1 MNHGY, CDR2 SAAAGT. The CDR3 totals 13 residues. V lost 5 bases and J 2 bases, leaving 9 bases between the germline ends. CDR3 protein: CASSRQENYGYTF. CDR3 coding DNA: TGTGCCAGCAGTCGACAGGAGAACTATGGCTACACCTTC.

The gene calls are TRBV5-1 and TRBJ1-1; D is possibly TRBD1 (5 bases). This CDR3 is 15 amino acids long. V lost 2 bases and J 1 base, leaving 12 bases between the germline ends. Germline CDR1 SGHRS, CDR2 YFSETQ. In DNA form, the CDR3 reads TGCGCCAGCAGCTTTGTAGGCAGGGAGAACACTGAAGCTTTCTTT. Amino acids: CASSFVGRENTEAFF.

This clone has only a few counts. V is TRBV6-8 and J is TRBJ1-3, with D perhaps matching TRBD1 (6 bases). V was clipped by 6 bases and J by 0 bases, with 18 bases between them. Germline CDR1 is MNHGY and CDR2 is SAAAGT. There are 17 residues in the CDR3. CDR3 sequence: CASSTLPKDSSGNTIYF. In nucleotides, the CDR3 is TGTGCCAGCAGCACACTCCCCAAGGACAGCTCTGGAAACACCATATATTTT.

Comments on this clone: Coverage ceases 1 residue before the CDR3 finishes, and the germline J gene fills in the end. This chain joins TRBV10-3 and TRBJ1-2; TRBD1 might be the D (5 bases). From germline, CDR1 is ENHRY and CDR2 SYGVKD. CDR3 length equals 15 residues. This chain's CDR3 is CAISESEGPAGEKTF. The CDR3 DNA, read in part, is TGTGCCATCAGTGAGTCGGAGGGGCCGGCCGGGGAGAAAACC.

This clone is classed as medium-sized (0.01 to 0.1%). The chain couples TRBV11-3 to TRBJ2-1; 12 bases line up with TRBD2. The germline V gene encodes CDR1 SGHNT and CDR2 YENEEA. The CDR3 is 16 amino acids. The junction had 8 bases not matched to a gene; V was cut back by 5 bases and J by 6 bases. CDR3 loop: CASSGSALAGGNEQFF. The CDR3 nucleotides read TGTGCCAGCAGCGGATCCGCACTAGCGGGAGGCAATGAGCAGTTCTTC.

The rearrangement uses TRBV19 and TRBJ1-2; possible D gene TRBD1, 5 bases. The germline gives CDR1 LNHDA, CDR2 SQIVND (reference sequence). V was clipped by 6 bases and J by 0 bases, with 20 bases between them. CDR3 length: 17 residues. The CDR3 region has the DNA TGTGCCAGTAGCCCCAGGGCCGGAAGGTTGGCTAACTATGGCTACACCTTC. As protein: CASSPRAGRLANYGYTF.

The chain recombines TRBV5-1 with TRBJ2-4, with D perhaps matching TRBD1 (7 bases). V was pared by 0 bases and J by 0 bases, with 19 bases between. This CDR3 has 19 amino acids. Germline-derived CDR1 and CDR2 are SGHRS and YFSETQ. The CDR3 spells CASSLASGGGPLAKNIQYF. The DNA for the CDR3 is TGCGCCAGCAGCTTGGCTTCTGGAGGGGGCCCCCTAGCCAAAAACATTCAGTACTTC. Full variable domain (remainder filled in from reference TRBV5-1 and TRBJ2-4): KAGVTQTPRYLIKTRGQQVTLSCSPISGHRSVSWYQQTPGQGLQFLFEYFSETQRNKGNFPGRFSGRQFSNSRSEMNVSTLELGDSALYLCASSLASGGGPLAKNIQYFGAGTRLSVL.

The chain recombines TRBV29-1 with TRBJ2-1, with D perhaps matching TRBD2 (5 bases). Germline V gene lookup returns CDR1 SQVTM and CDR2 ANQGSEA. The CDR3 consists of 16 residues. Trimming took off 5 bases at V and 5 bases at J, with 22 bases between the two ends. CDR3 residues: CSVPPRLPVEDNEQFF. CDR3 nucleotide sequence: TGCAGCGTTCCCCCGAGACTACCAGTGGAGGACAATGAGCAGTTCTTC.

This clone showed up many times. The J gene is TRBJ1-6, the V gene TRBV11-3; 7 bases agree with TRBD1. Germline V CDR1 and CDR2: SGHNT, YENEEA. This CDR3 region has 14 residues. With V trimmed by 4 bases and J by 9 bases, 6 bases remained unmatched. CDR3 sequence: CASSWGTESSPLHF. The DNA for the CDR3 is TGTGCCAGCAGCTGGGGGACAGAGAGTTCACCCCTCCACTTT.

This clone is labeled as medium-sized. The V and J genes are TRBV11-3 and TRBJ1-1; TRBD1 agrees at 8 bases. V lost 4 bases, J lost 0 bases, and 4 bases stayed unmatched. The CDR3 contains 15 residues. CDR1 is SGHNT, CDR2 YENEEA, per germline. As DNA, the CDR3 is TGTGCCAGCAGCTCTCAGGGGGCAGTGAACACTGAAGCTTTCTTT. Translation gives CASSSQGAVNTEAFF.

There are a few counts of this clone. The rearrangement links TRBV6-8 to TRBJ1-2; the match to TRBD1 covers 7 bases. V was clipped by 8 bases and J by 7 bases; unmatched bases: 16. CDR1 is MNHGY, CDR2 SAAAGT, per germline. This CDR3 is built from 15 residues. CDR3 in amino acids: CASHSTGEVQRGYTF. The CDR3 nucleotides are TGTGCCAGCCATTCCACAGGGGAGGTCCAACGTGGCTACACCTTC.

This clone was observed once. The rearrangement joins TRBV5-1 to TRBJ1-1; TRBD1 is a possible D gene (5 bases). V was trimmed by 5 bases and J by 5 bases, leaving 19 bases between them. Germline lookup yields CDR1 SGHRS and CDR2 YFSETQ. CDR3 size: 15 residues. CDR3: CASRPTQGRLTEAFF. The CDR3 DNA reads TGCGCCAGCAGACCAACCCAGGGTCGGTTGACTGAAGCTTTCTTT.

This clone has a handful of counts. CDR3 bases: TGTGCCAGTGGACTAGCGGGAGCGGGCAATGAGCAGTTCTTC. It is translated as CASGLAGAGNEQFF. The chain combines TRBV19 with TRBJ2-1; 13 bases are a match to TRBD2. Germline CDR1 is LNHDA and CDR2 is SQIVND (reference sequence). V was pared by 8 bases and J by 6 bases, with 4 bases of the junction left unmatched. The CDR3 runs to 14 residues.

The genes are TRBV30 and TRBJ2-3; either TRBD1 or TRBD2 may fit D (5 bases each). CDR1 is GTSNPN and CDR2 is SVGIG in the germline V gene (reference sequence). Between the trimmed V and J ends, which lost 4 bases and 1 base, there was a span of 15 bases. The CDR3 consists of 15 residues. CDR3 nucleotide sequence: TGTGCCTGGACTTGGGGCCCCGGGGGCACAGATACGCAGTATTTT. Translating gives CAWTWGPGGTDTQYF.

The chain couples TRBV6-1 to TRBJ1-3, with D hard to call. The CDR3 extends over 14 amino acids. Germline values: CDR1 MNHNS, CDR2 SASEGT. Trimming left V 1 base short and J 3 bases short, with 7 bases between. The CDR3 DNA reads TGTGCCAGCAGTGAAGTCAGCATTGGAAACACCATATATTTT. It is translated as CASSEVSIGNTIYF.

This clone came up once. V usage is TRBV5-1 and J usage is TRBJ1-1, with a tentative D call TRBD1 (6 bases). The CDR3 is made up of 14 amino acids. The V end lost 6 bases, the J end lost 0 bases, and 12 bases lay between the germline ends. Germline CDR1 and CDR2: SGHRS and YFSETQ. The CDR3 is CASTPTGMNTEAFF. Written as DNA, the CDR3 is TGCGCCAGCACACCAACAGGGATGAACACTGAAGCTTTCTTT.

The chain employs TRBV18 and TRBJ1-1, with 8 bases aligning to TRBD1. CDR1 and CDR2 from the germline V gene are KGHSH and LQKENI. There are 14 residues in the CDR3. Unmatched junction bases numbered 4, after V lost 3 bases and J lost 4 bases. The DNA for the CDR3 is TGTGCCAGCTCACCGGGACAGGTTCTCACTGAAGCTTTCTTT. This gives the protein CASSPGQVLTEAFF.

This clone is labeled medium-sized (0.01 to 0.1%). The V gene is TRBV9, the J gene TRBJ2-4; 11 positions agree with TRBD2. Trimming at V came to 4 bases and at J to 5 bases, leaving 17 bases not matched to a gene. Germline CDR1 and CDR2: SGDLS and YYNGEE. CDR3 length equals 19 residues. The CDR3 DNA is TGTGCCAGCAGCTCGGGACTAGCGGACCCTGGGGGTCTGGAAAACATTCAGTACTTC. Translation gives CASSSGLADPGGLENIQYF.

The chain combines TRBV29-1 with TRBJ2-3; D is uncertain. Trimming took 1 base from V and 6 from J, leaving 23 bases between them. This CDR3 has 17 residues. Germline loops: CDR1 SQVTM, CDR2 ANQGSEA. CDR3 DNA sequence: TGCAGCGTTGAAGCGATCACTAAAGCTTCGGCGGCGGATACGCAGTATTTT. This gives the protein CSVEAITKASAADTQYF.

The chain employs TRBV18 and TRBJ1-2; TRBD1 agrees at 8 bases. The CDR3 runs 13 residues. Per germline, CDR1 KGHSH and CDR2 LQKENI. The J segment lost 6 bases and the V segment lost 3 bases, leaving 3 bases of the junction unmatched. The CDR3 sequence is CASSPSTGDGYTF. CDR3 nucleotides: TGTGCCAGCTCACCCTCGACAGGGGATGGCTACACCTTC.

This clone was counted only a few times. The chain couples TRBV23-1 to TRBJ2-7; D gene uncertain. TRBV23-1 qualifies as an ORF whose function is uncertain. Trimming pared 6 bases from V and 5 bases from J, leaving 14 bases between. The CDR3 extends over 13 amino acids. The CDR3 is CASSLVGRNEQYV. The CDR3 DNA follows: TGCGCCAGCAGCTTGGTAGGTAGGAACGAGCAGTACGTC.

In this sample, this clone turned up many times. The chain combines TRBV11-3 with TRBJ1-1, with a possible D match to TRBD1 (5 bases). The germline V and J ends were trimmed by 0 bases and 4 bases, with 12 bases remaining between them. Germline V lookup: CDR1 SGHNT, CDR2 YENEEA. The CDR3 totals 15 residues. The CDR3 spells CASSLDLQGATEAFF. The CDR3 coding sequence is TGTGCCAGCAGCTTAGATCTTCAGGGAGCCACTGAAGCTTTCTTT.

The sample holds a few counts of this clone. The chain joins TRBV4-1 to TRBJ1-2; D remains unclear. CDR3 size: 13 residues. CDR1 is MGHRA, CDR2 YSYEKL, per germline. With 4 bases removed from V and 5 bases from J, the gap between germline ends came to 11 bases. Here the CDR3 reads CASSPGPGYGYTF. The CDR3 bases are TGCGCCAGCAGCCCAGGTCCGGGTTATGGCTACACCTTC.

There are a few counts of this clone. The CDR3 loop is CAWSRRGTGNQPQHF. CDR3 DNA: TGTGCCTGGAGTCGGCGTGGGACAGGCAATCAGCCCCAGCATTTT. The chain couples TRBV30 to TRBJ1-5; 7 nucleotides match TRBD1. Germline V gene lookup returns CDR1 GTSNPN and CDR2 SVGIG (reference sequence). V was clipped by 2 bases and J by 2 bases; unmatched bases: 6. This CDR3 has 15 amino acids.

This clone was detected only once. The rearrangement links TRBV18 to TRBJ1-5, with D uncertain. Germline V gives CDR1 KGHSH, CDR2 LQKENI. Between the trimmed V and J ends, which lost 2 bases and 7 bases, there was a span of 9 bases. This CDR3 has 13 amino acids. Here the CDR3 reads CASSPARYQPQHF. The CDR3 region has the DNA TGTGCCAGCTCACCAGCCAGGTACCAGCCCCAGCATTTT.

The chain recombines TRBV28 with TRBJ2-4; D gene ambiguous. V shed 2 bases and J shed 0 bases, with 11 bases lying between them. This CDR3 is built from 16 residues. The germline V gene has CDR1 MDHEN and CDR2 SYDVKM. CDR3 DNA: TGTGCCAGCAGTTTAGTGACGGCTCTAGCCAAAAACATTCAGTACTTC. Protein sequence: CASSLVTALAKNIQYF.